The 9 T cell receptor beta chains below all came from one sample that was sequenced in a study of technical replicates of blood from a few donors. Data came from immunoSEQ multiplex PCR; TCRdb stores just in-frame clones and leaves some out. The sample has about 82,000 clones, 96% seen once. Sequenced input: T cells isolated from PBMCs. The receptor set was obtained from a human donor in good health.

This rearrangement joins TRBV2 to TRBJ1-4, with D tentatively TRBD1 (6 bases). CDR3 size: 15 residues. From germline, CDR1 is SNHLY and CDR2 FYNNEI. V was trimmed by 6 bases and J by 11 bases, leaving 22 bases between them. The CDR3 coding sequence is TGTGCCAGCAGCTCACAGGGCTTCCGGGGGGGGAAACTGTTTTTT. Residues: CASSSQGFRGGKLFF.

CDR3: CASLDFTDTQYF. Written as DNA, the CDR3 is TGCGCCAGCTTAGATTTTACAGATACGCAGTATTTT. This chain links TRBV5-1 with TRBJ2-3; unclear D gene. This CDR3 is 12 amino acids long. The V end was cut by 7 bases, the J end by 3 bases, with 9 bases between. Germline assignment: CDR1 SGHRS and CDR2 YFSETQ.

CDR3 protein: CASRKPGTGDGYTF. CDR3 nucleotide sequence: TGTGCCAGCAGAAAACCCGGGACAGGGGATGGCTACACCTTC. This chain uses TRBV6-1 with TRBJ1-2; TRBD1 aligns across 10 bases. CDR1 is MNHNS, CDR2 SASEGT, per germline. V lost 6 bases and J lost 6; bases outside the gene matches: 7. This CDR3 contains 14 residues.

The V gene is TRBV11-3, the J gene TRBJ1-2, with TRBD1 identical over 8 bases. This CDR3 comprises 15 residues. The V gene's germline CDR1 is SGHNT and CDR2 YENEEA. J lost 9 bases, V lost 4 bases, and 13 bases had no gene match. In nucleotides, the CDR3 is TGTGCCAGCAGCTCCCGAGGGACCGGGACAGGTAGCTACACCTTC. It specifies CASSSRGTGTGSYTF. The whole variable domain, filled in from reference TRBV11-3 and TRBJ1-2, reads EAGVVQSPRYKIIEKKQPVAFWCNPISGHNTLYWYLQNLGQGPELLIRYENEEAVDDSQLPKDRFSAERLKGVDSTLKIQPAELGDSAVYLCASSSRGTGTGSYTFGSGTRLTVV.

The gene calls are TRBV4-1 and TRBJ2-1; D might be TRBD2 (5 bases). V lost 1 base, J lost 6 bases, and 16 bases lay in between. CDR1 MGHRA and CDR2 YSYEKL come from the germline V gene. The CDR3 runs 16 residues. The CDR3 DNA sequence: TGCGCCAGCAGCCAAGTGGGATTAGCGATTGCCAATGAGCAGTTCTTC. It yields the protein CASSQVGLAIANEQFF.

V usage is TRBV6-1 and J usage is TRBJ2-5; perhaps TRBD2 as D (5 bases). V lost 7 bases, J lost 2 bases, and 17 bases lay in between. CDR3 length: 15 residues. Germline-derived CDR1 and CDR2 are MNHNS and SASEGT. DNA for the CDR3: TGTGCCAGCAATCCGAGGGTTGGCCCTCAAGAGACCCAGTACTTC. This codes for CASNPRVGPQETQYF.

The chain employs TRBV6-6 and TRBJ2-5; 12 bases align to TRBD1. With 6 bases clipped from V and 5 bases from J, the junction kept 4 bases outside the gene matches. Germline CDR1 reads MNHNY; CDR2 reads SVGAGI (reference sequence). The CDR3 is 14 residues long. The CDR3 loop reads CASRGQGARETQYF. The CDR3 DNA reads TGTGCCAGCAGGGGACAGGGGGCGAGGGAGACCCAGTACTTC.

The chain links TRBV6-1 to TRBJ1-2; 7 nucleotides agree with TRBD1. After removal of 7 bases from V and 2 bases from J, the junction contained 7 bases not matched to a gene. The CDR3 is 14 residues long. Germline assignment: CDR1 MNHNS and CDR2 SASEGT. The CDR3 spells CASTPGTVNYGYTF. CDR3 in DNA: TGTGCCAGCACCCCAGGGACAGTAAACTATGGCTACACCTTC.

V gene TRBV27 combines with J gene TRBJ2-2; 10 nucleotides match TRBD1. Germline V lookup: CDR1 MNHEY, CDR2 SMNVEV (reference sequence). This CDR3 has 15 amino acids. The V and J ends lost 5 bases and 6 bases, in that order; junction bases with no gene match: 6. The chain's CDR3 is CASSLLTGGPGELFF. In DNA form, the CDR3 reads TGTGCCAGCAGTCTCTTGACAGGGGGCCCCGGGGAGCTGTTTTTT.